This is a list of T cell receptor beta chains from one sample in a study of shared clonotypes between healthy human individuals. Repertoires were generated with immunoSEQ multiplex PCR, while TCRdb's copy carries only in-frame clones and drops some. This table has fewer than 200,000 clones, approximately 92% appearing once. Specimen: naive CD4+ T cells sorted from blood. The receptor source for this set is a woman aged 30 to 39 in good health. The CDR3 runs from the conserved cysteine through the conserved F or W. The D gene is left open where the match is weak. Clone size appears in some rows only: once, few, many, or a class for an expanded clone.

clone_size: NA; j_call: TRBJ1-2; d_call: NA; v_call: TRBV28; cdr3_nt: TGTGCCAGCAGGTCTCGGTGGGGTCGAGGCTACACCTTC; cdr3_aa: CASRSRWGRGYTF
clone_size: NA; j_call: TRBJ2-6; d_call: NA; v_call: TRBV27; cdr3_nt: TGTGCCAGCAGTACCCCAGGATCCGGGGCCAACGTCCTGACTTTC; cdr3_aa: CASSTPGSGANVLTF
clone_size: NA; j_call: TRBJ1-2; d_call: NA; v_call: TRBV5-5; cdr3_nt: TGTGCCAGCAGCTTGGAGGTCGGTGGCTACACCTTC; cdr3_aa: CASSLEVGGYTF
clone_size: few; j_call: TRBJ2-5; d_call: NA; v_call: TRBV11-2; cdr3_nt: TGTGCCAGCAGCTTAGGGGAGACCCAGTACTTC; cdr3_aa: CASSLGETQYF
clone_size: NA; j_call: TRBJ2-3; d_call: TRBD2; v_call: TRBV27; cdr3_nt: TGTGCCAGCAGTTCCACCCCGGGACTAGCGGGAGTGCCAGATACGCAGTATTTT; cdr3_aa: CASSSTPGLAGVPDTQYF
clone_size: NA; j_call: TRBJ2-7; d_call: TRBD2; v_call: TRBV28; cdr3_nt: TGTGCCAGCACAGATAGCGGGAGCCCCCACGAGCAGTACTTC; cdr3_aa: CASTDSGSPHEQYF
clone_size: NA; j_call: TRBJ2-7; d_call: NA; v_call: TRBV4-1; cdr3_nt: TGCGCCAGCAGCCCGGGGCCGGGGTGGGAGCAGTACTTC; cdr3_aa: CASSPGPGWEQYF
clone_size: NA; j_call: TRBJ2-7; d_call: TRBD1; v_call: TRBV28; cdr3_nt: TGTGCCAGCATGACAGGGGGGAGCTCCTACGAGCAGTACTTC; cdr3_aa: CASMTGGSSYEQYF
clone_size: NA; j_call: TRBJ2-2; d_call: TRBD2; v_call: TRBV5-1; cdr3_nt: TGCGCCAGCACCAAAGCCACGGGAGGGGGCACCGGGGAGCTGTTTTTT; cdr3_aa: CASTKATGGGTGELFF
clone_size: NA; j_call: TRBJ2-5; d_call: NA; v_call: TRBV6-6; cdr3_nt: TGTGCCAGCAGCCGGCGGGAGACCCAGTACTTC; cdr3_aa: CASSRRETQYF
clone_size: NA; j_call: TRBJ2-7; d_call: TRBD2; v_call: TRBV5-1; cdr3_nt: TGCGCCAGCAGCTTGGCGGGGGAGGGCGAGCAGTACTTC; cdr3_aa: CASSLAGEGEQYF
clone_size: once; j_call: TRBJ1-1; d_call: NA; v_call: TRBV5-1; cdr3_nt: TGCGCCAGCAGCGCGGACACCAACACTGAAGCTTTCTTT; cdr3_aa: CASSADTNTEAFF
clone_size: NA; j_call: TRBJ2-7; d_call: NA; v_call: TRBV5-1; cdr3_nt: TGCGCCAGCAGCTTTTCAGGGGACTCCTACGAGCAGTACTTC; cdr3_aa: CASSFSGDSYEQYF
clone_size: NA; j_call: TRBJ1-4; d_call: NA; v_call: TRBV27; cdr3_nt: TGTGCCAGCAGTCCAACCCCACCTAGCCCCAATGAAAAACTGTTTTTT; cdr3_aa: CASSPTPPSPNEKLFF
clone_size: NA; j_call: TRBJ2-5; d_call: NA; v_call: TRBV5-5; cdr3_nt: TGTGCCAGCAGCTTGTCAGTGGCTGGAGAGACCCAGTACTTC; cdr3_aa: CASSLSVAGETQYF
clone_size: once; j_call: TRBJ2-2; d_call: TRBD1; v_call: TRBV19; cdr3_nt: TGTGCCAGTAGTCCTAGGGACAGGGAGACCGGGGAGCTGTTTTTT; cdr3_aa: CASSPRDRETGELFF
clone_size: NA; j_call: TRBJ2-7; d_call: NA; v_call: TRBV7-3; cdr3_nt: TGTGCCAGCAGCCGAGGATTCTCCTACGAGCAGTACTTC; cdr3_aa: CASSRGFSYEQYF